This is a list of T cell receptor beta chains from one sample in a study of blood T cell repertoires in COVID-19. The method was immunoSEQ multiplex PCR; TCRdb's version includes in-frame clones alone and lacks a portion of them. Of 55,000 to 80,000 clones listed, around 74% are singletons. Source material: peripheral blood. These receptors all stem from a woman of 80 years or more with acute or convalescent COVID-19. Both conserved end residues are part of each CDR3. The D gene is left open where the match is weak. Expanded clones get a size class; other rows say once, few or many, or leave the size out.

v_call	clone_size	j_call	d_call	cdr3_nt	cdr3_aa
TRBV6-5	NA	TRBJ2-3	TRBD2	TGTGCCATAAAGGGCGCGGGAGGGGCAGATACGCAGTATTTT	CAIKGAGGADTQYF
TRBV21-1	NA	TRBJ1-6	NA	TGTGCCAGCAGCAAAGCCGGGGGGAGTTCACCCCTCCACTTT	CASSKAGGSSPLHF
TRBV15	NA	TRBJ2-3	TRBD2	TGTGCCACCAGCACCGGACTAGCGGGAGGACGCGATACGCAGTATTTT	CATSTGLAGGRDTQYF
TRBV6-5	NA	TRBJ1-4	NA	TGTGCCAGCAGCCATCCCGGGGCAACTAATGAAAAACTGTTTTTT	CASSHPGATNEKLFF
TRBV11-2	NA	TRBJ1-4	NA	TGTGCCAGCAGCTTAGGAGGGACTAATGAAAAACTGTTTTTT	CASSLGGTNEKLFF
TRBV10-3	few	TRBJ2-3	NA	TGTGCCATCGGGCCCGGAGGGTCCACAGATACGCAGTATTTT	CAIGPGGSTDTQYF
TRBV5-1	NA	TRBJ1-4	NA	TGCGCCAGCAGGATACAGAACGAAAAACTGTTTTTT	CASRIQNEKLFF
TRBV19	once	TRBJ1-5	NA	TGTGCCAGTAGTATAGTAGGAGGAAATCAGCCCCAGCATTTT	CASSIVGGNQPQHF
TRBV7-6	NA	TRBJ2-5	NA	TGTGCCAGCAGCCCCCTCGGGCAGGGCGGCGGAGAGACCCAGTACTTC	CASSPLGQGGGETQYF
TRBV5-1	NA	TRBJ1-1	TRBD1	TGCGCCAGCAGCTTGCAGGGGGCAGGGGCGAGGGACACTGAAGCTTTCTTT	CASSLQGAGARDTEAFF
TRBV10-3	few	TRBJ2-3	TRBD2	TGTGCCATCAGTGAGCCATCCGTAGCGGGAATCGGAACAGATACGCAGTATTTT	CAISEPSVAGIGTDTQYF
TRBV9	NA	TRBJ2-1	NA	TGTGCCAGCAGCCCCGCCCATGGACGGACACCTGAGTGGCAGTTCTTC	CASSPAHGRTPEWQFF
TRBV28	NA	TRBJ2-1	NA	TGTGCCAGCAGGCCCCCGGGACTGATATACAATGAGCAGTTCTTC	CASRPPGLIYNEQFF
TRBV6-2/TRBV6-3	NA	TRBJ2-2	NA	TGTGCCAGCAGTTACCCGACAGGCTTCGCGAACACCGGGGAGCTGTTTTTT	CASSYPTGFANTGELFF